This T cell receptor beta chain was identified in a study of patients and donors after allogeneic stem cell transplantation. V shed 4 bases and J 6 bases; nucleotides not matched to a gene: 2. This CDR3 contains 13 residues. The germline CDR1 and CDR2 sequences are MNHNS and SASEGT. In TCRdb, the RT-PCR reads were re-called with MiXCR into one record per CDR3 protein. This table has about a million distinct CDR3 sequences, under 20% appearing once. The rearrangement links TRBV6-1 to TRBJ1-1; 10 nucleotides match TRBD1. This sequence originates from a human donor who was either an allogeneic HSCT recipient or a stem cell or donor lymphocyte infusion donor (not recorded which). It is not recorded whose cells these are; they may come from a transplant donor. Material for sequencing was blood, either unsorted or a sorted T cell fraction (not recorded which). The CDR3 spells CASSGGTGAEAFF. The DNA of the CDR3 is TGTGCCAGCAGTGGAGGGACAGGGGCTGAAGCTTTCTTT.